This T cell receptor beta chain was found in a study of blood T cell repertoires in COVID-19. Study as a whole: Samples of COVID-19 (acute and convalescent) were obtained from the United States, Italy and Spain.

Authors' methods: Reference gene primer amplification gave nucleated cell count estimates. The data were produced by immunoSEQ multiplex PCR, yet TCRdb's version contains in-frame clones alone and is incomplete. D and trimming come from the DNA, and the V and J calls and clone size come from that table. The table has fewer than 50,000 clones, around 80% seen once. The sample consisted of peripheral blood. The sequence was collected from a man in his 70s with acute or convalescent COVID-19.

In DNA, the CDR3 is TGTGCCAGCACGCCGGGTGCGTCCTACGAGCAGTACTTC. This encodes CASTPGASYEQYF. The rearrangement uses TRBV2 and TRBJ2-7, with D unresolved. The CDR3 sequence is 13 residues long. The V end was cut by 7 bases, the J end by 1 base, with 11 bases between. The germline gives CDR1 SNHLY, CDR2 FYNNEI.